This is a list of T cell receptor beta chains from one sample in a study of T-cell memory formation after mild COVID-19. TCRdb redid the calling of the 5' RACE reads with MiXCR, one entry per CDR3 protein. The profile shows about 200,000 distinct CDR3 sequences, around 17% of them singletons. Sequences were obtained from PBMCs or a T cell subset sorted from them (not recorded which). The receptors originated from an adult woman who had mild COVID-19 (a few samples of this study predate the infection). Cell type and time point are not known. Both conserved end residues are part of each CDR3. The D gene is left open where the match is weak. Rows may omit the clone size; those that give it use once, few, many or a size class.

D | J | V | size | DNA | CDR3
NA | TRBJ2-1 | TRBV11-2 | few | TGTGCCAGCAGCCCCTATTCGGGACAAGGCCTAGGCGATGAGCAGTTCTTC | CASSPYSGQGLGDEQFF
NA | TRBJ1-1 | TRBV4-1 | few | TGCGCCAGCAGCCGGACAGAGGGTGAAGCTTTCTTT | CASSRTEGEAFF
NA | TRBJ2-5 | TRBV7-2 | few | TGTGCCAGCAGTCTGGCTAGCGACGAGACCCAGTACTTC | CASSLASDETQYF
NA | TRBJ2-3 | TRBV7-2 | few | TGTGCCAGCAGCTTAACGGAGATTACTACGCAGTATTTT | CASSLTEITTQYF
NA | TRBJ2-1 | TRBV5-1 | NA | TGCGCCAGCAGCTTTGCAGGGCTTCTCATAAATGAGCAGTTCTTC | CASSFAGLLINEQFF
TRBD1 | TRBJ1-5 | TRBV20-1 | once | TGCAGTGCTAGGAAGGGACAGGGTGGTAATCACCCCCAGCATTTT | CSARKGQGGNHPQHF
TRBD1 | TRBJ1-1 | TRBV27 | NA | TGTGCCAGCAGTAACCGGGACAGGGGGGCTGAAGCTTTCTTT | CASSNRDRGAEAFF
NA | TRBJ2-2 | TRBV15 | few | TGTGCCACCAGCAGAGTGTCTCCCGGGGAGCTGTTTTTT | CATSRVSPGELFF
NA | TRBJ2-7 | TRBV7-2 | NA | TGTGCCAGCAGCTTGCGACTAGTACCCGAGCAGTACTTC | CASSLRLVPEQYF
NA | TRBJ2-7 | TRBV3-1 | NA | TGTGCCTGCAAGGGTAGCAGCTACGAGCAGTACTTC | CACKGSSYEQYF
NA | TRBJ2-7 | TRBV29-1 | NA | TGCAGCGTCGGACCGGGACTCTCTTCCTACGAGCAGTACTTC | CSVGPGLSSYEQYF
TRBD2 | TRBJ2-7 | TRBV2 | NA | TGTGCCAGCTTGGGACTAGCGGGACGATACGAGCAGTACTTC | CASLGLAGRYEQYF
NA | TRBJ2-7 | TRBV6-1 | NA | TGTGCCAGCAGTGCGAATCCCCGGACTCATCAGGACTTC | CASSANPRTHQDF
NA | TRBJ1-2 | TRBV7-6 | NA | TGTGCCAGCAGCCCAGGAGCGGGGGAAATGGCTGGCTACACCTTC | CASSPGAGEMAGYTF
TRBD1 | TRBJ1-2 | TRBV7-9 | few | TGTGCCAGCAGCCCTAGTAGGCGGACAGGGGACGGCTACACCTTC | CASSPSRRTGDGYTF
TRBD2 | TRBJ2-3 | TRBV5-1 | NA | TGCGCCAGCAGAGCCGGACTAGCGGGAGGTGGCACAGATACGCAGTATTTT | CASRAGLAGGGTDTQYF
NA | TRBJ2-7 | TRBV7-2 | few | TGTGCCAGCAGCCCCCTGTGGGAGCAGTACTTC | CASSPLWEQYF
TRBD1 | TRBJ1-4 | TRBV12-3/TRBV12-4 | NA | TGTGCCAGCAGTTTTACAGGGGCCTCAGGAGAAAAACTGTTTTTT | CASSFTGASGEKLFF
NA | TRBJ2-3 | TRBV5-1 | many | TGCGCCAGCAGCTTGGGAGGGTCTGGGACAGATACGCAGTATTTT | CASSLGGSGTDTQYF
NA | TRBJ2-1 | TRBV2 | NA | TGTGCCAGCAGTGAGGGGGCGGGGAGCTCCTACAATGAGCAGTTCTTC | CASSEGAGSSYNEQFF
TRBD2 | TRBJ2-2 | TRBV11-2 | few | TGTGCCAGCAGCTTACTGGGAGGGAAGCTGTTTTTT | CASSLLGGKLFF
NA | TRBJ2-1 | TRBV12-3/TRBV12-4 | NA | TGTGCCAGCACCCGCGCGGGGACATCCTACAATGAGCAGTTCTTC | CASTRAGTSYNEQFF
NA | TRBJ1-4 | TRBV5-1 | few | TGCGCCAGCAGCTTGGGAACAGGAGTTGATGAAAAACTGTTTTTT | CASSLGTGVDEKLFF